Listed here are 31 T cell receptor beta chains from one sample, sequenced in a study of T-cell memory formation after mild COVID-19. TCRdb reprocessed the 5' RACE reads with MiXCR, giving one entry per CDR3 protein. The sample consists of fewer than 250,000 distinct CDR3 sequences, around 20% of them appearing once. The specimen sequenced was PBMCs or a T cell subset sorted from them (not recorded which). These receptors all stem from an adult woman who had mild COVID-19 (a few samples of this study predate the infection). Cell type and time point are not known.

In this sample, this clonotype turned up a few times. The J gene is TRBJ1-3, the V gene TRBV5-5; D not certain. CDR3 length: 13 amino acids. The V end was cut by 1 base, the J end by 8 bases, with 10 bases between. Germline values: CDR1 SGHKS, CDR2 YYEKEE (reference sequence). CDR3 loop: CASSLYGSDTIYF. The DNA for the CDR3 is TGTGCCAGCAGCTTGTATGGGAGCGACACCATATATTTT.

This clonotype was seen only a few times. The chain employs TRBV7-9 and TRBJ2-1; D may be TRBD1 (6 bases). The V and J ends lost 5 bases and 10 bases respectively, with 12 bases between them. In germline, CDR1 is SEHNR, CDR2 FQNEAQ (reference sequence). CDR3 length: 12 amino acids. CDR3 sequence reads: CASSPGHLEQFF. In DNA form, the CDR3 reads TGTGCCAGCAGCCCGGGACATCTCGAGCAGTTCTTC. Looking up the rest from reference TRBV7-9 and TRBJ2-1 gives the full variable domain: DTGVSQNPRHKITKRGQNVTFRCDPISEHNRLYWYRQTLGQGPEFLTYFQNEAQLEKSRLLSDRFSAERPKGSFSTLEIQRTEQGDSAMYLCASSPGHLEQFFGPGTRLTVL.

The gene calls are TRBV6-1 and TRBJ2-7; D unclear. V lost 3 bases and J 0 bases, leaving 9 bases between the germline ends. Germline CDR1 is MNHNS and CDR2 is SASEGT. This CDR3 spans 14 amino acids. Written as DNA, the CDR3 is TGTGCCAGCAGTGACAGGAAAGGCTCCTACGAGCAGTACTTC. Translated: CASSDRKGSYEQYF.

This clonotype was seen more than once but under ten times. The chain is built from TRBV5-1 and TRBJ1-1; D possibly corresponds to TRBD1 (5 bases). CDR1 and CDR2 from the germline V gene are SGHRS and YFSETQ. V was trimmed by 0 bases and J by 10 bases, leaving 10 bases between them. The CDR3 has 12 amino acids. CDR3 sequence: CASSLAGQGAFF. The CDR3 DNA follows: TGCGCCAGCAGCTTGGCCGGGCAGGGAGCTTTCTTT.

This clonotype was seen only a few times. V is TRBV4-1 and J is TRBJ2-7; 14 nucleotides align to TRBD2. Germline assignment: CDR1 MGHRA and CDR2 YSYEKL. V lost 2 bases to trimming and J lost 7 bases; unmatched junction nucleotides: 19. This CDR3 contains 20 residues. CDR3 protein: CASSQQIAGLAGANPREQYF. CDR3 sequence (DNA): TGCGCCAGCAGCCAACAGATCGCGGGACTAGCGGGGGCCAATCCTAGAGAGCAGTACTTC.

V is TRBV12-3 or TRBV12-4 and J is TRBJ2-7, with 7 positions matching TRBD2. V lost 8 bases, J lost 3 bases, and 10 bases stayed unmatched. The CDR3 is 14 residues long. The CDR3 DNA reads TGTGCCAGCCAAATGGGGGGAGGGAACTACGAGCAGTACTTC. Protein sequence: CASQMGGGNYEQYF.

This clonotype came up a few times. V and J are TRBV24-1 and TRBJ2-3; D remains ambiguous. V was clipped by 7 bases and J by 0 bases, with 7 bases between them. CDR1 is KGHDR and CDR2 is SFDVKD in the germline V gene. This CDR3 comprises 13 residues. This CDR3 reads CATRESSTDTQYF. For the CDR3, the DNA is TGTGCCACCAGAGAATCTAGCACAGATACGCAGTATTTT.

CDR3 residues: CAISGGTGANYGYTF. The CDR3 bases are TGTGCCATCAGTGGTGGGACAGGCGCCAACTATGGCTACACCTTC. The chain recombines TRBV10-3 with TRBJ1-2, with 8 bases fitting TRBD1. Losses at the gene ends were 4 bases for V and 2 bases for J; bases not matched to a gene: 6. Per the germline V gene, CDR1 is ENHRY and CDR2 is SYGVKD. This CDR3 is built from 15 residues.

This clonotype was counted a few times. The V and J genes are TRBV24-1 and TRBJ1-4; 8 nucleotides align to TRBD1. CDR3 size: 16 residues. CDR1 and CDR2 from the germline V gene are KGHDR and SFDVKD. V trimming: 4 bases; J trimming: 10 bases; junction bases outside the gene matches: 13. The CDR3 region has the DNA TGTGCCACCAGTGACAATCCAGGACAGGGAGGCGGAAAACTGTTTTTT. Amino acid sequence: CATSDNPGQGGGKLFF.

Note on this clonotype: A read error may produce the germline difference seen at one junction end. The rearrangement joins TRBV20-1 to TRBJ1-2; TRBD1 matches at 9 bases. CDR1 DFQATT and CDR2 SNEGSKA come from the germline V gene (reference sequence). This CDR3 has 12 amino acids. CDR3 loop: CSARDTGTGLSF. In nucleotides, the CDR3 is TGCAGTGCTAGAGATACCGGGACAGGGCTTTCCTTC.

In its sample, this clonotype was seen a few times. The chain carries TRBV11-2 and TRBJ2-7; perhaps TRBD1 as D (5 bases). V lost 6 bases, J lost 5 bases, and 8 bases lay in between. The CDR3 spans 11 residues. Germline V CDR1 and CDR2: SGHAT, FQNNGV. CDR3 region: CASRDTDEQYF. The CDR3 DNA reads TGTGCCAGCAGGGACACGGACGAGCAGTACTTC.

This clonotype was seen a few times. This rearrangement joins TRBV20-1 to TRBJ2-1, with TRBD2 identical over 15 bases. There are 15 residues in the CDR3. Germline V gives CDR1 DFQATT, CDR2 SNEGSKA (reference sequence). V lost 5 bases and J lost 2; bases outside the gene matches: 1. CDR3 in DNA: TGCAGTGCTCGGACTAGCGGGGGGGCCTACAATGAGCAGTTCTTC. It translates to CSARTSGGAYNEQFF.

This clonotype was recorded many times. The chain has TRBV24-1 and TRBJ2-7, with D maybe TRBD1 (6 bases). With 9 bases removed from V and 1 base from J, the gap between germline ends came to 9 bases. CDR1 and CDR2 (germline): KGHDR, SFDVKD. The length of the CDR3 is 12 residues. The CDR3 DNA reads TGTGCCACCTCACAGGGATCCTACGAGCAGTACTTC. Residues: CATSQGSYEQYF.

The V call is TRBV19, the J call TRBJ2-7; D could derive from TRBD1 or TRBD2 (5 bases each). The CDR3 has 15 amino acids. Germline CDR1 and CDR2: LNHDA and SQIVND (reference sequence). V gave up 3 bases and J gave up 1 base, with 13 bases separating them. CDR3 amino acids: CASSIWGRGSYEQYF. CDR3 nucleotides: TGTGCCAGTAGTATCTGGGGGAGAGGGTCCTACGAGCAGTACTTC. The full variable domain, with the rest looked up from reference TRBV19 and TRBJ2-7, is DGGITQSPKYLFRKEGQNVTLSCEQNLNHDAMYWYRQDPGQGLRLIYYSQIVNDFQKGDIAEGYSVSREKKESFPLTVTSAQKNPTAFYLCASSIWGRGSYEQYFGPGTRLTVT.

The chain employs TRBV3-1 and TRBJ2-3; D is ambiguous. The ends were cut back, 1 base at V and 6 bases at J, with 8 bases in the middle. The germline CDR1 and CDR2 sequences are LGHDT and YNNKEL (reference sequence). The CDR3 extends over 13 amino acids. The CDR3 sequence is CASSQVGRDTQYF. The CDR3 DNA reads TGTGCCAGCAGCCAAGTCGGTAGGGATACGCAGTATTTT.

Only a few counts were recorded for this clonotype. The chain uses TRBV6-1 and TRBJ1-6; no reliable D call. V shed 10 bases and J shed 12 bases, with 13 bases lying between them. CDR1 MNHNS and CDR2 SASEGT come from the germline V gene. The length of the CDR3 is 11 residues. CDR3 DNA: TGTGCCACCGGCGACCGCGTACCCCTCCACTTT. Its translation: CATGDRVPLHF.

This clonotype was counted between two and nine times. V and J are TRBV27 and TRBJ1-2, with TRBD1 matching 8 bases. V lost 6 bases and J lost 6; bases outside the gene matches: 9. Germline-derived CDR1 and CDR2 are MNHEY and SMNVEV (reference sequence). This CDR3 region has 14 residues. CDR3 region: CASSRRDRSDGYTF. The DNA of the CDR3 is TGTGCCAGCAGCCGCCGGGACAGGAGTGATGGCTACACCTTC.

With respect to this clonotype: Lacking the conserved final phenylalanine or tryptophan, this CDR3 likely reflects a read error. The CDR3 spells CASTLQRFTGELFS. The CDR3 DNA reads as TGTGCCAGCACCCTCCAACGGTTCACCGGGGAGCTGTTTTCT. The rearrangement links TRBV5-6 to TRBJ2-2; the D is unclear. The CDR3 totals 14 residues. Trimming stripped 6 bases from V and 4 bases from J, with 13 bases between. Germline lookup yields CDR1 SGHDT and CDR2 YYEEEE.

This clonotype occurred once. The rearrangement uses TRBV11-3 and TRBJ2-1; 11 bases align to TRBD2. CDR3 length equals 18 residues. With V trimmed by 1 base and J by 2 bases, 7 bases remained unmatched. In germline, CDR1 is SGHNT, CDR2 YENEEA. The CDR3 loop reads CASSLGSLAGGPYNEQFF. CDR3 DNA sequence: TGTGCCAGCAGCTTAGGGTCGCTAGCGGGGGGCCCCTACAATGAGCAGTTCTTC. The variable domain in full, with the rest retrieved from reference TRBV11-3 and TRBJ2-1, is EAGVVQSPRYKIIEKKQPVAFWCNPISGHNTLYWYLQNLGQGPELLIRYENEEAVDDSQLPKDRFSAERLKGVDSTLKIQPAELGDSAVYLCASSLGSLAGGPYNEQFFGPGTRLTVL.

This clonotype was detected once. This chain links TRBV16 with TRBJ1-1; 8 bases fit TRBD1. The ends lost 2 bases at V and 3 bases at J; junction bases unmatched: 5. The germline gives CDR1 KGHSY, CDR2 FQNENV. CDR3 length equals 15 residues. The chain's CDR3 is CASSQIGQGDTEAFF. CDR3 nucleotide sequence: TGTGCCAGCAGCCAAATCGGACAGGGTGACACTGAAGCTTTCTTT.

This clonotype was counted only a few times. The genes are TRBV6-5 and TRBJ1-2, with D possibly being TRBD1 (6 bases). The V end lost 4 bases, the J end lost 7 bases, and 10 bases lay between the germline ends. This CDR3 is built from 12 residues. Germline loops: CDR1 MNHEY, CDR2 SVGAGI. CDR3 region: CASSSRGGGYTF. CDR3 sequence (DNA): TGTGCCAGCAGTTCCCGAGGGGGTGGCTACACCTTC.

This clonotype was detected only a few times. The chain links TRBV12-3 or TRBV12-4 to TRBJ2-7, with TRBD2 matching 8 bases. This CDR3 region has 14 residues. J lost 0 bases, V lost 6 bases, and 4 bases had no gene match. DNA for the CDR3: TGTGCCAGCAGCCTCGGGGGGGGCTCCTACGAGCAGTACTTC. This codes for CASSLGGGSYEQYF.

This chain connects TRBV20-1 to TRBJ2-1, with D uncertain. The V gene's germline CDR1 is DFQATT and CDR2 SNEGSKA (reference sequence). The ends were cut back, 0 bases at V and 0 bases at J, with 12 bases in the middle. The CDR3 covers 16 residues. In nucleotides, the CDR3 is TGCAGTGCTAGAGATGTGGCGCGAAGCTCCTACAATGAGCAGTTCTTC. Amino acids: CSARDVARSSYNEQFF.

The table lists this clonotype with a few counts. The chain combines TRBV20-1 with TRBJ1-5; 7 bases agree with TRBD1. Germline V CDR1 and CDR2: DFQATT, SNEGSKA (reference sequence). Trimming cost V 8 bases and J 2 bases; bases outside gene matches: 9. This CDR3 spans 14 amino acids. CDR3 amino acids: CSTAKGQRNQPQHF. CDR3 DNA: TGCAGTACAGCCAAGGGACAGCGCAATCAGCCCCAGCATTTT.

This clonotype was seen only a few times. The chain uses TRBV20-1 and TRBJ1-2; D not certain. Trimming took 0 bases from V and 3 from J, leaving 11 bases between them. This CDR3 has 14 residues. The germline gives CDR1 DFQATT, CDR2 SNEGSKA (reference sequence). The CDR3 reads CSARESREDYGYTF. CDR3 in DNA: TGCAGTGCTAGAGAGTCAAGGGAGGACTATGGCTACACCTTC.

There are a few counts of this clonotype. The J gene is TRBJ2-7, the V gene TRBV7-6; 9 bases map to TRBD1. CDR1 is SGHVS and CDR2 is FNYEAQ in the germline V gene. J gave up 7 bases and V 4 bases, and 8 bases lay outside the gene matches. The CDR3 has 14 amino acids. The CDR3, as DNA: TGTGCCAGCAGCTCAAACAGGGGGCGATGGGAGCAGTACTTC. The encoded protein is CASSSNRGRWEQYF.

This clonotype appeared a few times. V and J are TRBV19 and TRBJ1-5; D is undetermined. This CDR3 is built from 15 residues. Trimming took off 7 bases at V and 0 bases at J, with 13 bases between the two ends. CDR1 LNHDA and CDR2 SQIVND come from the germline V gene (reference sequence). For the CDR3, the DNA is TGTGCCAGTACCCGGAGCGGAGATAGCAATCAGCCCCAGCATTTT. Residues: CASTRSGDSNQPQHF.

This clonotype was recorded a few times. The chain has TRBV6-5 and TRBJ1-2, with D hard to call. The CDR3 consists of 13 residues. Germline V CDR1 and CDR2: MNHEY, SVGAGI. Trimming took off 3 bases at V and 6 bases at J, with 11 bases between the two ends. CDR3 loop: CASSYWNGNGYTF. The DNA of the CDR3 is TGTGCCAGCAGTTATTGGAACGGAAATGGCTACACCTTC.

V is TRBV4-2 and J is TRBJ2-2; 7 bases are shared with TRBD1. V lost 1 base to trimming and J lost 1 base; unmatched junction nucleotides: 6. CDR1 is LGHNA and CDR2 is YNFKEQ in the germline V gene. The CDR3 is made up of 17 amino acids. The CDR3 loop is CASSQVWDSENTGELFF. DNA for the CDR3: TGTGCCAGCAGCCAAGTGTGGGACAGCGAGAACACCGGGGAGCTGTTTTTT.

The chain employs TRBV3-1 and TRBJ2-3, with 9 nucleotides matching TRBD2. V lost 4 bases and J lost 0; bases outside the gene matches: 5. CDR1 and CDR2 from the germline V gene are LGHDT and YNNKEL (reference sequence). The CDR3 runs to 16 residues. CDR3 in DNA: TGTGCCAGCAGCCTGACTAGCGGTAGGAGCACAGATACGCAGTATTTT. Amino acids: CASSLTSGRSTDTQYF.

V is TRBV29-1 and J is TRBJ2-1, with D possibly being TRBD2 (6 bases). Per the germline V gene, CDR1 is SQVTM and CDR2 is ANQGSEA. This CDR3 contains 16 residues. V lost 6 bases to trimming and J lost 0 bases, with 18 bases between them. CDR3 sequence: CSVPWIGGTSYNEQFF. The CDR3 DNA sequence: TGCAGCGTCCCCTGGATTGGGGGGACCTCCTACAATGAGCAGTTCTTC.